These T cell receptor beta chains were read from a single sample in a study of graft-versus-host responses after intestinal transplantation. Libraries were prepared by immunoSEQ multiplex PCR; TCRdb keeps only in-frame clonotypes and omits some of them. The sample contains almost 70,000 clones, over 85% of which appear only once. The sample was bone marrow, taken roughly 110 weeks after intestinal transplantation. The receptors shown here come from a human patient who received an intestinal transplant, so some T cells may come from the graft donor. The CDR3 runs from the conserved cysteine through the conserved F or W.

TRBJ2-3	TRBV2	CASRDPGGFTDTQYF
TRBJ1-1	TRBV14	CASSQGATEAFF
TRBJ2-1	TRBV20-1	CSASWGNEQFF
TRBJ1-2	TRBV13	CASSPKGTGMDWRRWWSEVYGYTF
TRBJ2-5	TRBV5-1	CASADLGGQETQYF
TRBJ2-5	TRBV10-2	CASSVFRTLGEETQYF
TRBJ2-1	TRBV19	CASSIGLAGVNEQFF
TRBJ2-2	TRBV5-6	CASSLERSRSGELFF
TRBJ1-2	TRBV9	CASSVEDSLYGYTF
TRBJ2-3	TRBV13	CASSYPPGLATDTQYF
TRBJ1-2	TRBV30	CAWSDGGYTF
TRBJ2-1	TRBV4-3	CASSRPGEQFF
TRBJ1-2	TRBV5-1	CASAGGPGMSYTF
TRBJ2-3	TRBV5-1	CASSTSGGAVTDTQYF
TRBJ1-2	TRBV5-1	CASSLSFLGYGYTF
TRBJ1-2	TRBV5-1	CASSPSSRVEGNYGYTF
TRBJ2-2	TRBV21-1	CASSKLSGLNTGELFF
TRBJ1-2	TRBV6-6	CASSYGMDSFHF
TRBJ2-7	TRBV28	CASYRDRGYEQYF
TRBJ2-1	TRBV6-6	CASSYSGRDEQFF
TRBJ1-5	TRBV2	CASIFSETGDQPQHF
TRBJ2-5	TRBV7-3	CASSRQGAGETQYF